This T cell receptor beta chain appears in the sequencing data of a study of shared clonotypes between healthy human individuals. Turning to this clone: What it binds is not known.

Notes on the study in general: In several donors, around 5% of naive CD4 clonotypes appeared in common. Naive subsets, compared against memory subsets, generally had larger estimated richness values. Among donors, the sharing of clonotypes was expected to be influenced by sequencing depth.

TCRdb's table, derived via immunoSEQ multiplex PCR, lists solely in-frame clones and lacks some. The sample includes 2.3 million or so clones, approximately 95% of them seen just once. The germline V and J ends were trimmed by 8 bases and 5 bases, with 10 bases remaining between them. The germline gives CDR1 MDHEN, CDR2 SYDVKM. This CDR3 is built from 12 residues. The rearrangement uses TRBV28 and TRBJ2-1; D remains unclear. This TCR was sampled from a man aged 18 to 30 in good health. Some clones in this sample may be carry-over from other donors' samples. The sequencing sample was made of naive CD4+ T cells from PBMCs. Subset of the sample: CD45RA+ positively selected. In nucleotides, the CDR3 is TGTGCCAGCCGAGACCTGAACAATGAGCAGTTCTTC. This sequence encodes CASRDLNNEQFF.